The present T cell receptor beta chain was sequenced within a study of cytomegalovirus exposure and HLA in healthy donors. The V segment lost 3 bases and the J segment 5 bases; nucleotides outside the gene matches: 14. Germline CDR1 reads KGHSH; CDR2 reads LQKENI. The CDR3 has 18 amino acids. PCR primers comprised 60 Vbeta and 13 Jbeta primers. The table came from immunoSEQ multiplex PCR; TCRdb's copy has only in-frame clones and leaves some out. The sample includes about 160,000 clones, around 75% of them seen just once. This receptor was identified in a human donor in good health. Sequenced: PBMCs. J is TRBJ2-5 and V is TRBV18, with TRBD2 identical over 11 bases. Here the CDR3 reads CASSPHSSGRSPRETQYF. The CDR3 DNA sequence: TGTGCCAGCTCACCTCATTCTAGCGGGAGGTCACCGCGGGAGACCCAGTACTTC.